This T cell receptor (beta chain) stems from a study of metastatic and nonmetastatic thyroid tumors. TCRdb re-processed the PCR reads through MiXCR. The table has about 20,000 clones, around 11% seen once. V shed 3 bases, J shed 5 bases, and the junction held 11 bases outside the gene matches. The germline gives CDR1 DFQATT, CDR2 SNEGSKA (reference sequence). The CDR3 sequence is 16 residues long. The entire patient cohort was treatment-naive prior to thyroid surgery. The chain recombines TRBV20-1 with TRBJ2-2; 8 nucleotides line up with TRBD2. The sample was blood. This TCR was sampled from a female donor with papillary thyroid cancer or a benign thyroid nodule (not recorded which). Some clones in this sample may be carry-over from other donors' samples. The CDR3 region is CSARGVERERTGELFF. The DNA for the CDR3 is TGCAGTGCTAGGGGTGTTGAGCGGGAGAGAACCGGGGAGCTGTTTTTT.